The next 28 T cell receptor beta chains were all read from a single sample in a study of CD4+ T cells in melanoma. Using immunoSEQ multiplex PCR, the repertoire was profiled, and TCRdb retains in-frame clones only, with some absent. This sample has 4,800 or so clones, with 62% found just once. The sequencing sample was made of cells from a culture (not recorded whether cultured in vitro). These receptors all come from a human donor with melanoma.

This clone turned up a few times. The chain has TRBV6-5 and TRBJ1-1; 9 bases line up with TRBD1. The CDR3 contains 14 residues. Looked up from germline, CDR1 is MNHEY and CDR2 is SVGAGI. V was clipped by 7 bases and J by 5 bases; unmatched bases: 8. Here the CDR3 reads CASNLGQGMTEAFF. The CDR3 bases are TGTGCCAGCAACCTGGGACAGGGTATGACTGAAGCTTTCTTT.

This clone has only a few counts. For the CDR3, the DNA is TGCGCCAGCAGCCAAGATCCCGTCCTCCATAATTCACCCCTCCACTTT. Translated: CASSQDPVLHNSPLHF. The gene calls are TRBV4-3 and TRBJ1-6; D gene ambiguous. V lost 0 bases, J lost 5 bases, and 11 bases lay in between. The CDR3 extends over 16 amino acids. Germline V gene lookup returns CDR1 LGHNA and CDR2 YSLEER.

Within the sample, this clone is medium-sized. The J gene is TRBJ1-1, the V gene TRBV7-9; TRBD1 is a possible D gene (5 bases). Per the germline V gene, CDR1 is SEHNR and CDR2 is FQNEAQ (reference sequence). The germline V and J ends were trimmed by 1 base and 6 bases, with 9 bases remaining between them. CDR3 length: 13 residues. The CDR3: CASSLDQGAEAFF. The CDR3 region has the DNA TGTGCCAGCAGCTTAGACCAAGGGGCTGAAGCTTTCTTT.

This chain joins TRBV28 and TRBJ1-1; weak D call: TRBD1 (6 bases). V dropped 4 bases and J dropped 1 base, with 10 bases sitting between them. The CDR3 is 14 residues long. In germline, CDR1 is MDHEN, CDR2 SYDVKM. The CDR3 here is CASSSLDRNTEAFF. In nucleotides, the CDR3 is TGTGCCAGCAGTTCGTTGGACAGGAACACTGAAGCTTTCTTT.

This sequence joins TRBV7-2 and TRBJ1-1, with a possible D match to TRBD1 (6 bases). Germline V CDR1 and CDR2: SGHTA, FQGNSA. The CDR3 loop spans 16 amino acids. Trimming took 5 bases from V and 0 from J, leaving 16 bases between them. The CDR3 sequence is CASSRTAIFMNTEAFF. CDR3 in DNA: TGTGCCAGCAGCCGGACAGCGATATTCATGAACACTGAAGCTTTCTTT.

This chain uses TRBV7-9 with TRBJ2-2; D might be TRBD1 or TRBD2, each matching 5 bases. V was trimmed by 3 bases and J by 6 bases, leaving 11 bases between them. Germline values: CDR1 SEHNR, CDR2 FQNEAQ (reference sequence). The CDR3 runs to 14 residues. CDR3 in DNA: TGTGCCAGCAGCTTCTCCGGGGCCCCCGGGGAGCTGTTTTTT. Encoded protein: CASSFSGAPGELFF.

By sample share, this clone is large. The chain has TRBV30 and TRBJ2-5, with 7 bases matching TRBD2. Germline V gives CDR1 GTSNPN, CDR2 SVGIG (reference sequence). CDR3 size: 14 residues. The J segment lost 2 bases and the V segment lost 2 bases, leaving 5 bases of the junction unmatched. CDR3 region: CAWSRAGSQETQYF. CDR3 nucleotide sequence: TGTGCCTGGAGTAGAGCGGGGTCTCAAGAGACCCAGTACTTC. The full variable domain, in which reference TRBV30 and TRBJ2-5 provide the parts outside the CDR3, is SQTIHQWPATLVQPVGSPLSLECTVEGTSNPNLYWYRQAAGRGLQLLFYSVGIGQISSEVPQNLSASRPQDRQFILSSKKLLLSDSGFYLCAWSRAGSQETQYFGPGTRLLVL.

The chain is built from TRBV27 and TRBJ2-1; D remains unclear. The V gene's germline CDR1 is MNHEY and CDR2 SMNVEV (reference sequence). With 5 bases removed from V and 4 bases from J, the gap between germline ends came to 3 bases. This CDR3 is built from 11 residues. CDR3 amino acids: CASSVYNEQFF. The CDR3 nucleotides are TGTGCCAGCAGTGTTTACAATGAGCAGTTCTTC.

J is TRBJ1-1 and V is TRBV5-4, with a weak D call TRBD1 (5 bases). This CDR3 spans 13 amino acids. The V end lost 4 bases, the J end lost 5 bases, and 12 bases lay between the germline ends. Germline loops: CDR1 SGHNT, CDR2 YYREEE (reference sequence). In DNA, the CDR3 is TGTGCCAGCAGCCAAACAGGAAGGACTGAAGCTTTCTTT. Translated, it gives CASSQTGRTEAFF.

The V call is TRBV2, the J call TRBJ2-2, with 8 nucleotides matching TRBD1. This CDR3 spans 15 amino acids. The J segment lost 6 bases and the V segment lost 3 bases, leaving 6 bases of the junction unmatched. Germline V CDR1 and CDR2: SNHLY, FYNNEI. CDR3 bases: TGTGCCAGCAGTGACAGGGGGCATATTGCCGGGGAGCTGTTTTTT. Its protein is CASSDRGHIAGELFF.

CDR3 protein: CASSRTAGGNQPQHF. DNA of the CDR3: TGCGCCAGCAGCCGGACGGCAGGGGGCAATCAGCCCCAGCATTTT. This chain joins TRBV5-1 and TRBJ1-5; D perhaps matches TRBD1 (6 bases). Germline CDR1 and CDR2: SGHRS and YFSETQ. This CDR3 contains 15 residues. The V end was cut by 4 bases, the J end by 2 bases, with 13 bases between.

The chain links TRBV29-1 to TRBJ2-3, with D maybe TRBD1 (5 bases). This CDR3 is built from 13 residues. From germline, CDR1 is SQVTM and CDR2 ANQGSEA. This CDR3 reads CNQGYPFKDTQYF. CDR3 in DNA: TGCAACCAGGGTTACCCATTTAAAGATACGCAGTATTTT.

This clone was counted a few times. The chain links TRBV5-4 to TRBJ1-1; perhaps TRBD1 as D (6 bases). CDR1 and CDR2 from the germline V gene are SGHNT and YYREEE (reference sequence). V shed 0 bases and J shed 5 bases, with 11 bases lying between them. This CDR3 contains 14 residues. This CDR3 is CASSLDTGSTEAFF. The CDR3 DNA reads TGTGCCAGCAGCTTGGATACAGGGTCAACTGAAGCTTTCTTT.

This chain uses TRBV7-8 with TRBJ2-5, with 11 bases that match TRBD2. The CDR3 is 16 amino acids. V lost 5 bases, J lost 4 bases, and 9 bases stayed unmatched. The germline CDR1 and CDR2 sequences are SGHVS and FQNEAQ. As DNA, the CDR3 is TGTGCCAGCAGCGAGAGGCTAGCGGGGGGATTAGAGACCCAGTACTTC. This sequence encodes CASSERLAGGLETQYF. Supplemented by reference TRBV7-8 and TRBJ2-5, the full variable domain reads GAGVSQSPRYKVAKRGQDVALRCDPISGHVSLFWYQQALGQGPEFLTYFQNEAQLDKSGLPSDRFFAERPEGSVSTLKIQRTQQEDSAVYLCASSERLAGGLETQYFGPGTRLLVL.

The rearrangement joins TRBV7-6 to TRBJ2-2, with a weak D call TRBD2 (6 bases). Germline loops: CDR1 SGHVS, CDR2 FNYEAQ. V was trimmed by 4 bases and J by 6 bases, leaving 21 bases between them. CDR3 length: 17 amino acids. CDR3 in DNA: TGTGCCAGCAGCTCCCGCCTACCGGGACTTCTAGCCGGGGAGCTGTTTTTT. Protein: CASSSRLPGLLAGELFF.

The chain combines TRBV3-1 (or the pseudogene TRBV3-2) with TRBJ2-2, with a weak D call TRBD2 (5 bases). Trimming shortened V by 3 bases and J by 4 bases, and 15 bases separated the two germline ends. CDR3 length: 16 amino acids. Germline V gene sequence: CDR1 LGHDT, CDR2 YNNKEL (reference sequence). The CDR3 reads CASSHAPLAGTGELFF. The DNA of the CDR3 is TGTGCCAGCAGCCACGCCCCTCTAGCTGGCACCGGGGAGCTGTTTTTT.

Here the CDR3 DNA reads TGTGCCAGCAGCCAAGATCGGGGAATCCAACCGGGACAGGGGAATCGAGATGGCTACACCTTC. The encoded protein is CASSQDRGIQPGQGNRDGYTF. The V gene is TRBV4-2, the J gene TRBJ1-2; 10 bases map to TRBD1. V lost 0 bases, J lost 6 bases, and 22 bases stayed unmatched. Germline CDR1 and CDR2: LGHNA and YNFKEQ. The CDR3 is 21 residues long.

The rearrangement joins TRBV25-1 to TRBJ1-2, with 8 bases aligning to TRBD1. V lost 0 bases, J lost 6 bases, and 3 bases stayed unmatched. Germline V CDR1 and CDR2: MGHDK, SYGVNS. This CDR3 has 14 residues. As DNA, the CDR3 is TGTGCCAGCAGTGAATATGGGACAGGTGATGGCTACACCTTC. This translates into CASSEYGTGDGYTF.

The chain combines TRBV21-1 with TRBJ1-2; TRBD1 reflects the table's D call only, with no check against the DNA. TRBV21-1 is a pseudogene. The CDR3 length is 13 residues. CDR3 bases: TGTGCCAGCAGAACAGGGAAAAGCTATGGCTACACCTTC. It translates to CASRTGKSYGYTF.

The CDR3 nucleotides are TGTGCCAGCAGCCCTGGACTAGCGGGGCGGACCGGGGAGCTGTTTTTT. It is translated as CASSPGLAGRTGELFF. The V and J genes are TRBV5-4 and TRBJ2-2; TRBD2 matches at 12 bases. V gave up 4 bases and J gave up 5 bases; unmatched junction bases: 6. CDR3 size: 16 residues. Germline lookup yields CDR1 SGHNT and CDR2 YYREEE (reference sequence). Looking up the rest from reference TRBV5-4 and TRBJ2-2 gives the full variable domain: ETGVTQSPTHLIKTRGQQVTLRCSSQSGHNTVSWYQQALGQGPQFIFQYYREEENGRGNFPPRFSGLQFPNYSSELNVNALELDDSALYLCASSPGLAGRTGELFFGEGSRLTVL.

V is TRBV27 and J is TRBJ1-6, with TRBD1 matching over 12 bases. Germline V gene sequence: CDR1 MNHEY, CDR2 SMNVEV (reference sequence). The CDR3 sequence is 15 residues long. V was pared by 8 bases and J by 9 bases, with 8 bases of the junction left unmatched. The CDR3 reads CASRGTGGVASPLHF. The CDR3 DNA sequence: TGTGCCAGCCGTGGGACAGGGGGCGTTGCTTCACCCCTCCACTTT.

The chain employs TRBV19 and TRBJ2-5; D may be TRBD1 or TRBD2 (5 bases each). Trimming left V 7 bases short and J 10 bases short, with 19 bases between. The CDR3 loop spans 13 amino acids. Per the germline V gene, CDR1 is LNHDA and CDR2 is SQIVND (reference sequence). The CDR3 here is CASTPRARGDQYF. In DNA form, the CDR3 reads TGTGCCAGTACCCCAAGGGCTAGGGGAGACCAGTACTTC.

This clone has a handful of counts. The chain links TRBV7-9 to TRBJ2-1; 9 nucleotides match TRBD1. V trimming: 6 bases; J trimming: 7 bases; junction bases outside the gene matches: 7. The germline gives CDR1 SEHNR, CDR2 FQNEAQ (reference sequence). The CDR3 has 14 amino acids. The CDR3 nucleotides read TGTGCCAGCAGACCGGGACAGGGCAAAAATGAGCAGTTCTTC. Amino acid sequence: CASRPGQGKNEQFF.

The chain has TRBV6-5 and TRBJ2-1; 7 nucleotides align to TRBD1. The CDR3 is 13 amino acids. Germline-derived CDR1 and CDR2 are MNHEY and SVGAGI. V shed 6 bases, J shed 6 bases, and the junction held 5 bases outside the gene matches. In DNA, the CDR3 is TGTGCCAGCAGACGACAGGGAGTCAATGAGCAGTTCTTC. Its translation is CASRRQGVNEQFF.

This sequence joins TRBV9 and TRBJ2-1; the match to TRBD1 covers 8 bases. J gave up 8 bases and V 3 bases, and 7 bases lay outside the gene matches. Germline CDR1 is SGDLS and CDR2 is YYNGEE. This CDR3 is 14 amino acids long. CDR3 protein: CASSDRTGWDEQFF. The CDR3 DNA is TGTGCCAGCAGCGACCGGACAGGGTGGGATGAGCAGTTCTTC.

The genes are TRBV18 and TRBJ2-7; no clear D. Germline CDR1 is KGHSH and CDR2 is LQKENI. V gave up 0 bases and J gave up 0 bases, with 3 bases separating them. The CDR3 contains 13 residues. The CDR3 is CASSPPSSYEQYF. Written as DNA, the CDR3 is TGTGCCAGCTCACCACCAAGCTCCTACGAGCAGTACTTC.

This clone has more than one count but fewer than ten. This chain uses TRBV13 with TRBJ1-3; D is uncertain. This CDR3 spans 15 amino acids. Deletions cut 3 bases from V and 0 bases from J, with 9 bases between. CDR1 is PRHDT and CDR2 is FYEKMQ in the germline V gene (reference sequence). The CDR3 sequence: CASSLGRYSGNTIYF. CDR3 nucleotide sequence: TGTGCCAGCAGCTTGGGCCGCTACTCTGGAAACACCATATATTTT.

This clone qualifies as medium-sized (0.01 to 0.1%). The rearrangement joins TRBV7-2 to TRBJ1-4; a possible D gene is TRBD1 (5 bases). Trimming took off 1 base at V and 8 bases at J, with 11 bases between the two ends. The germline CDR1 and CDR2 sequences are SGHTA and FQGNSA. This CDR3 has 14 residues. The CDR3 loop is CASSLDHGGEKLFF. The DNA of the CDR3 is TGTGCCAGCAGCTTAGACCACGGGGGGGAAAAACTGTTTTTT.